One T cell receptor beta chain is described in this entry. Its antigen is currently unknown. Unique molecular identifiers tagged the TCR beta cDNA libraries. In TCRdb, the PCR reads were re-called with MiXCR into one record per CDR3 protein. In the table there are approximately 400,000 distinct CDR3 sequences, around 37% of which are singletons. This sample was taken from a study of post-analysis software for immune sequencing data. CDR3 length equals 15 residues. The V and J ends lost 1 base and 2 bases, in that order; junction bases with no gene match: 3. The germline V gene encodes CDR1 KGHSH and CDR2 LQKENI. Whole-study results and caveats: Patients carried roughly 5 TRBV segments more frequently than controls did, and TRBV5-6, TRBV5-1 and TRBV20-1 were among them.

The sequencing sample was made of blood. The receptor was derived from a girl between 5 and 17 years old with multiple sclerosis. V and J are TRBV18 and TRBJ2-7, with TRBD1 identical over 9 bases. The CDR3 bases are TGTGCCAGCTCACCACGGACAGGGGTAACCTACGAGCAGTACTTC. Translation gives CASSPRTGVTYEQYF.